The entry that follows covers one T cell receptor beta chain sequence. Its antigen is undetermined. This record comes from a study of cytomegalovirus exposure and HLA in healthy donors. General observations from the study: The tendency of first-cohort TCR clusters to co-occur in the roughly 130 validation repertoires was the finding of a later analysis. Altogether, 150 to 200 TCR beta chains were recorded as cytomegalovirus-associated. Usually a TCR sequence was rare, but some public TCRs were found in many donors.

Some clones are missing from TCRdb's copy, which holds only in-frame ones; the method was immunoSEQ multiplex PCR. The table lists 300,000 to 400,000 clones, about nine tenths of them singletons. The specimen was PBMCs. The receptor comes from a woman aged 18-29 years in good health and CMV-seronegative.

DNA for the CDR3: TGTGCCAGCGTCAGGCTCCCGAACACCGGGGAGCTGTTTTTT. Translating it yields CASVRLPNTGELFF. The genes are TRBV28 and TRBJ2-2; D is ambiguous. The germline V gene has CDR1 MDHEN and CDR2 SYDVKM. CDR3 length: 14 amino acids. V lost 8 bases and J 0 bases, leaving 10 bases between the germline ends.